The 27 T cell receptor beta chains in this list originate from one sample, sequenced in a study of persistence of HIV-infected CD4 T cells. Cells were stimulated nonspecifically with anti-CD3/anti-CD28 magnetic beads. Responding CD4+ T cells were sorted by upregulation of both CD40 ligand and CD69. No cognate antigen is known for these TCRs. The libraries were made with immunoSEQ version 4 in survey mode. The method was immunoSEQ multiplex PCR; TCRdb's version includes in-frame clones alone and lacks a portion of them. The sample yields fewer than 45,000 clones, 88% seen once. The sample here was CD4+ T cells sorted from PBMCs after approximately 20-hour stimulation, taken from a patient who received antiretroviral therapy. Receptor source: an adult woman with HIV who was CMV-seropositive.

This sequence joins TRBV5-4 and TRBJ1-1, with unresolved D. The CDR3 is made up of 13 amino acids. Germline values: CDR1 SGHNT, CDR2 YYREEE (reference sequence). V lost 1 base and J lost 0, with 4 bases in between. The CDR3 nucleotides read TGTGCCAGCAGCTTGACCTTGAACACTGAAGCTTTCTTT. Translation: CASSLTLNTEAFF.

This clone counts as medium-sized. The chain's CDR3 is CALDKGASLSGNTIYF. For the CDR3, the DNA is TGTGCCTTGGATAAAGGGGCCAGCCTCTCTGGAAACACCATATATTTT. This chain links TRBV30 with TRBJ1-3, with D maybe TRBD1 (5 bases). The CDR3 is made up of 16 amino acids. V was clipped by 7 bases and J by 0 bases, with 19 bases between them. The V gene's germline CDR1 is GTSNPN and CDR2 SVGIG (reference sequence).

The CDR3 loop reads CASTNPGQGDNEQFF. CDR3 DNA sequence: TGCGCCAGCACTAACCCGGGACAGGGGGACAATGAGCAGTTCTTC. The J gene is TRBJ2-1, the V gene TRBV5-1; 11 bases line up with TRBD1. Germline loops: CDR1 SGHRS, CDR2 YFSETQ. J was trimmed by 5 bases and V by 6 bases; bases with no gene match: 7. CDR3 length: 15 residues.

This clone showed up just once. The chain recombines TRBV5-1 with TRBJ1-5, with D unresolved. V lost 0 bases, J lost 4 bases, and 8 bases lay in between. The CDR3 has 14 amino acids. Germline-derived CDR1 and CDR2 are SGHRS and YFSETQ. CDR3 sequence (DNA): TGCGCCAGCAGCTTGGGGAATTCAAATCAGCCCCAGCATTTT. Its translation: CASSLGNSNQPQHF.

The CDR3 here is CASSVGGDTAGTF. CDR3 bases: TGTGCCAGTAGTGTAGGGGGCGACACCGCAGGGACCTTC. The chain links TRBV19 to TRBJ1-2, with 7 bases aligning to TRBD1. The CDR3 covers 13 residues. J lost 14 bases, V lost 5 bases, and 14 bases had no gene match. Germline V CDR1 and CDR2: LNHDA, SQIVND (reference sequence).

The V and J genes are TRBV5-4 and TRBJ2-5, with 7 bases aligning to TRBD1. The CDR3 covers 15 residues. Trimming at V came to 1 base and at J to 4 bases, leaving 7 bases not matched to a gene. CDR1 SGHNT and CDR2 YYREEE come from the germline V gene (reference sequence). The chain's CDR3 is CASSLRQGVGETQYF. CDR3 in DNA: TGTGCCAGCAGCTTGAGGCAGGGGGTGGGAGAGACCCAGTACTTC.

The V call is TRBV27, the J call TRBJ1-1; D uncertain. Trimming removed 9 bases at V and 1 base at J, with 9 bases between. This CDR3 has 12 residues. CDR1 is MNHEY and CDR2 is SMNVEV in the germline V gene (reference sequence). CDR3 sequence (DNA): TGTGCCAGTTACAACCCGAACACTGAAGCTTTCTTT. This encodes CASYNPNTEAFF.

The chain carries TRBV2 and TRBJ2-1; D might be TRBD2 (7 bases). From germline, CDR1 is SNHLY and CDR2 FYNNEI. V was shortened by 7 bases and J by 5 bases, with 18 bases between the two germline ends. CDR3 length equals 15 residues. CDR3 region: CASISWGGGNNEQFF. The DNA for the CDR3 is TGTGCCAGCATCTCGTGGGGAGGGGGTAACAATGAGCAGTTCTTC. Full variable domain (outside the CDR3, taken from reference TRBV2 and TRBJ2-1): EPEVTQTPSHQVTQMGQEVILRCVPISNHLYFYWYRQILGQKVEFLVSFYNNEISEKSEIFDDQFSVERPDGSNFTLKIRSTKLEDSAMYFCASISWGGGNNEQFFGPGTRLTVL.

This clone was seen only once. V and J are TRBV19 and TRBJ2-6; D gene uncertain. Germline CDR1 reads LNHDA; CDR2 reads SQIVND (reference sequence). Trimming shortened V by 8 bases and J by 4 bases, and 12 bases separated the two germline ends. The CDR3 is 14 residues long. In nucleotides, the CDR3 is TGTGCCAGTGGTACCCCCCGCGGGGCCAACGTCCTGACTTTC. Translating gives CASGTPRGANVLTF.

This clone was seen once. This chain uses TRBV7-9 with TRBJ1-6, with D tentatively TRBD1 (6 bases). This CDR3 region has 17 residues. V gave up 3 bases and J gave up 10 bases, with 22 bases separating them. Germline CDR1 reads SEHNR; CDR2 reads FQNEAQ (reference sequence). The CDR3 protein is CASSFLTLQGQVSPLHF. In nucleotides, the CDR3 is TGTGCCAGCAGCTTTTTAACGTTACAGGGACAAGTCTCACCCCTCCACTTT.

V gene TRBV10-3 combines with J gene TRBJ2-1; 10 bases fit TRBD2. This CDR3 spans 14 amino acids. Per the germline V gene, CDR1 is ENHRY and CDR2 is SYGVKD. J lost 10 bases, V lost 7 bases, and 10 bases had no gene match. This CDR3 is CAIKLAGADEEQFF. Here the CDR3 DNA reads TGTGCCATCAAGCTAGCGGGGGCGGATGAGGAGCAGTTCTTC.

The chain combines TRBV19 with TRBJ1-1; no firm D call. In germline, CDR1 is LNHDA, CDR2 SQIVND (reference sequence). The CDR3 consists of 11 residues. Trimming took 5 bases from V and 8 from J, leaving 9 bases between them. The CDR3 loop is CASSFQEEAFF. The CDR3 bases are TGTGCCAGTAGTTTTCAGGAAGAAGCTTTCTTT.

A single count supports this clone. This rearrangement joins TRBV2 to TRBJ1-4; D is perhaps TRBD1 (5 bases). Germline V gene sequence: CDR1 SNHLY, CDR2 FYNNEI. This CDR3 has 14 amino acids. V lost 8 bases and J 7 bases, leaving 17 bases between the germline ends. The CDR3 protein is CASHRDVDFEKLFF. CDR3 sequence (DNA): TGTGCCAGCCACCGGGACGTAGACTTTGAAAAACTGTTTTTT.

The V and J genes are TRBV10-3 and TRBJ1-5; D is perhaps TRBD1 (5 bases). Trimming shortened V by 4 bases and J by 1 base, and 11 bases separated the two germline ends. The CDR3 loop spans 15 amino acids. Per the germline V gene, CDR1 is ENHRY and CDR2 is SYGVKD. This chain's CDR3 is CAISGEGLSNQPQHF. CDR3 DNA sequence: TGTGCCATCAGTGGGGAGGGGTTGAGCAATCAGCCCCAGCATTTT.

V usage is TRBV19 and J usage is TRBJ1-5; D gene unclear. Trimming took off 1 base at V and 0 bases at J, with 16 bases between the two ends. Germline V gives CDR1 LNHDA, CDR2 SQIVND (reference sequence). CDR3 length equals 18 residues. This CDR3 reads CASSIARREFYSNQPQHF. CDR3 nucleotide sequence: TGTGCCAGTAGTATAGCCCGGCGGGAATTTTATAGCAATCAGCCCCAGCATTTT.

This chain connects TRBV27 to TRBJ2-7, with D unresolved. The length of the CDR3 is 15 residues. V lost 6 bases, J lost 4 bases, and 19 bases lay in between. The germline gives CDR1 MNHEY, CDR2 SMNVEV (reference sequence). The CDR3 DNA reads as TGTGCCAGCAGACACCTATCGCAAAAACGTTACGAGCAGTACTTC. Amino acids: CASRHLSQKRYEQYF.

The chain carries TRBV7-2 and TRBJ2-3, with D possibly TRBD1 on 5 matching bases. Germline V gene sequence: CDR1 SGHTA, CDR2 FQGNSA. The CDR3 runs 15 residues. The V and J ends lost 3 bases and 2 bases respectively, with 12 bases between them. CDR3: CASSLVDRNTDTQYF. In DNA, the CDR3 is TGTGCCAGCAGCTTGGTAGACAGAAACACAGATACGCAGTATTTT.

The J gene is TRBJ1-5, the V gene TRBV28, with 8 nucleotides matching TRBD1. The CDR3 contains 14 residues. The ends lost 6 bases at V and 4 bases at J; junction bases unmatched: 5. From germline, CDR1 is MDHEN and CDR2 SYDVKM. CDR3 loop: CASRAGGGNQPQHF. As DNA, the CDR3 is TGTGCCAGCAGAGCAGGGGGCGGAAATCAGCCCCAGCATTTT.

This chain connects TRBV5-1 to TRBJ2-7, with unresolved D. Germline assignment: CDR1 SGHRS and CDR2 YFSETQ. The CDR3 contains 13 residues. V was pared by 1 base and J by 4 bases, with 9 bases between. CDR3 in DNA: TGCGCCAGCAGCTTGTCACCCGGGTACGAGCAGTACTTC. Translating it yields CASSLSPGYEQYF.

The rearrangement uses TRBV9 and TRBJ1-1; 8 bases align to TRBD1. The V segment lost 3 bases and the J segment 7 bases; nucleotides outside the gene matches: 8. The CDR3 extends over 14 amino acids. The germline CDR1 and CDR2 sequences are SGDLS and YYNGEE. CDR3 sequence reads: CASSASGGRGEAFF. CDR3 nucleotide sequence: TGTGCCAGCAGCGCCTCAGGGGGCCGCGGTGAAGCTTTCTTT.

CDR3 in amino acids: CASSTPGQGRNTIYF. Here the CDR3 DNA reads TGTGCCAGCAGTACCCCCGGACAGGGGCGGAACACCATATATTTT. The rearrangement links TRBV28 to TRBJ1-3; 9 nucleotides line up with TRBD1. Germline trimming cut 5 bases from V and 7 bases from J; bases unmatched to any gene: 9. CDR1 is MDHEN, CDR2 SYDVKM, per germline. The CDR3 consists of 15 residues.

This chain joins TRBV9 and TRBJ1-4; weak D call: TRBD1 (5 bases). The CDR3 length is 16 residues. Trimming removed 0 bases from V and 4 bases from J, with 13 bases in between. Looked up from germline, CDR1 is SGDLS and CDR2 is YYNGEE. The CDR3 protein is CASSVAGGSNNEKLFF. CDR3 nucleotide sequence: TGTGCCAGCAGCGTAGCTGGGGGATCGAATAATGAAAAACTGTTTTTT.

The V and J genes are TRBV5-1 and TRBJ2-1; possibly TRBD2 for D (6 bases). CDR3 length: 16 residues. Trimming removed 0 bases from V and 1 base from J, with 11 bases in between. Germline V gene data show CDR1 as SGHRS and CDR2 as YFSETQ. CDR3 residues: CASSLASGRSYNEQFF. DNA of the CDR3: TGCGCCAGCAGCTTGGCCTCAGGGAGGTCCTACAATGAGCAGTTCTTC.

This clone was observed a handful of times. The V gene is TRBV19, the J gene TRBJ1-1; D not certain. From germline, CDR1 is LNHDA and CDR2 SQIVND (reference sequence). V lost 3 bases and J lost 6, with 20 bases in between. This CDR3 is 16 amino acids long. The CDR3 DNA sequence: TGTGCCAGTAGTATCTGGACGGACGTCGCCCCAGCTGAAGCTTTCTTT. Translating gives CASSIWTDVAPAEAFF. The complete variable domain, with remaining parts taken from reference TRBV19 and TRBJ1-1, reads DGGITQSPKYLFRKEGQNVTLSCEQNLNHDAMYWYRQDPGQGLRLIYYSQIVNDFQKGDIAEGYSVSREKKESFPLTVTSAQKNPTAFYLCASSIWTDVAPAEAFFGQGTRLTVV.

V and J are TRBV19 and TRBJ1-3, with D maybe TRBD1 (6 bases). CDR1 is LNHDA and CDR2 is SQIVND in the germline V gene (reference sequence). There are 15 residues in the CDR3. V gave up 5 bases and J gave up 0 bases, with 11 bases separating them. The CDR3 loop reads CASSGQPNSGNTIYF. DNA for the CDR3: TGTGCCAGTAGTGGACAGCCGAACTCTGGAAACACCATATATTTT.

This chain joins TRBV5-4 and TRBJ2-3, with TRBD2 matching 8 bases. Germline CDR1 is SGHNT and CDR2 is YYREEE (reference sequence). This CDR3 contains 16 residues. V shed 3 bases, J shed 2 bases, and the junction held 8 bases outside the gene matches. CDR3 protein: CASSSGGLAPTDTQYF. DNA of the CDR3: TGTGCCAGCAGCTCCGGAGGACTAGCCCCCACAGATACGCAGTATTTT.

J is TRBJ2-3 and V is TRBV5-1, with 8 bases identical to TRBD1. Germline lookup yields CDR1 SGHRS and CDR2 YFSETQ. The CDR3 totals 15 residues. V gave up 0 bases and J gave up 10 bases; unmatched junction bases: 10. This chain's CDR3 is CASSLGQGPPESQYF. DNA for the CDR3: TGCGCCAGCAGCTTGGGACAGGGGCCCCCTGAATCGCAGTATTTT.